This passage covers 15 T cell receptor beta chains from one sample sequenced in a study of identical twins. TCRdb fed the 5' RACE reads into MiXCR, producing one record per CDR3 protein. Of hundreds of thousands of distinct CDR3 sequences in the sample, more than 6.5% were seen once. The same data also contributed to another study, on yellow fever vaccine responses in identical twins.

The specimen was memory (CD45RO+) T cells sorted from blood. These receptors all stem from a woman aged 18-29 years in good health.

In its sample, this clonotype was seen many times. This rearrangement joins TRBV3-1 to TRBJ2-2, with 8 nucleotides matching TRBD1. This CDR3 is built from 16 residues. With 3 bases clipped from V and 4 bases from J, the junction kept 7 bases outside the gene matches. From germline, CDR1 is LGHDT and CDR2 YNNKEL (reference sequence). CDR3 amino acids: CASSHRTGSSTGELFF. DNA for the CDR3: TGTGCCAGCAGCCACCGGACAGGGTCTTCCACCGGGGAGCTGTTTTTT.

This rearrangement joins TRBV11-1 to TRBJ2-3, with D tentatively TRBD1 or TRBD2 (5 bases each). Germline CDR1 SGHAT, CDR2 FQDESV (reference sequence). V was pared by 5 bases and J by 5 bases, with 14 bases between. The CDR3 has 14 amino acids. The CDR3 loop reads CASSATPGRDTQYF. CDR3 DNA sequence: TGTGCCAGCAGCGCGACTCCAGGGAGAGATACGCAGTATTTT.

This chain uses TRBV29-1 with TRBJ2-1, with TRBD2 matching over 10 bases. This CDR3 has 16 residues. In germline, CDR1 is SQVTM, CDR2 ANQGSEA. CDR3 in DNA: TGCAGAGGGGGTAAGCGGGAGGGAGGCCGTCGCAATGAGCAGTTCTTC. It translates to CRGGKREGGRRNEQFF.

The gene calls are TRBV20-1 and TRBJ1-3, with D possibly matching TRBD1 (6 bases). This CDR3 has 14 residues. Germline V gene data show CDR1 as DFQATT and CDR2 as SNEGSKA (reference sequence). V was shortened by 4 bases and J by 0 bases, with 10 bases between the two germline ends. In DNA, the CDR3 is TGCAGTGCTATCCGGGACAACTCTGGAAACACCATATATTTT. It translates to CSAIRDNSGNTIYF.

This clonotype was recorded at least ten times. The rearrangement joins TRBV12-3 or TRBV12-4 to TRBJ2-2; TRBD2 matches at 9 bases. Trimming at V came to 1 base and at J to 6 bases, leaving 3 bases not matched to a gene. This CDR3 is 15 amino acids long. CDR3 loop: CASSLVAGGAGELFF. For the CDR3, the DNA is TGTGCCAGCAGTTTAGTTGCGGGAGGGGCCGGGGAGCTGTTTTTT.

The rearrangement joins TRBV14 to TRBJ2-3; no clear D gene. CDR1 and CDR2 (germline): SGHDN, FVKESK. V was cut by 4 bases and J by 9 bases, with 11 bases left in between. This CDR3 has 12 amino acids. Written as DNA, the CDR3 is TGTGCCAGCAGCCCGGTGGGTATGACGCAGTATTTT. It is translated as CASSPVGMTQYF.

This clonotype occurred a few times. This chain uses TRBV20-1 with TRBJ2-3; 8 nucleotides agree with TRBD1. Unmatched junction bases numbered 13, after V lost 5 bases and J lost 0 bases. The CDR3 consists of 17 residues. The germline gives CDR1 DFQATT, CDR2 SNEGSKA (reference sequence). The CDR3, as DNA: TGCAGTGCTTACGGACCCAGACAGGGGAGGAGCACAGATACGCAGTATTTT. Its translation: CSAYGPRQGRSTDTQYF.

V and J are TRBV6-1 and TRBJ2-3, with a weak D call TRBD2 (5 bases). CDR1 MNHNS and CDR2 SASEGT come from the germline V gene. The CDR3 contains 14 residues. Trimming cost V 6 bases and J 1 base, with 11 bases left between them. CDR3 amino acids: CASRDWGGTDTQYF. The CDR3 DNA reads TGTGCCAGCAGAGACTGGGGAGGCACAGATACGCAGTATTTT.

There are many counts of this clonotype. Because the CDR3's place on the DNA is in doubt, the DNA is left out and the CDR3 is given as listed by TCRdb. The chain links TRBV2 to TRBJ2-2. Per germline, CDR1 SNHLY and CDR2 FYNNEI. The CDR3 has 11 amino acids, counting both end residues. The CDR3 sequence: CASTLSWELFF.

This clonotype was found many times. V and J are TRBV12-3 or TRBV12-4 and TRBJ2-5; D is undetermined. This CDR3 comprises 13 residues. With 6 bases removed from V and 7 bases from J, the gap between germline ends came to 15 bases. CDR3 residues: CASSLDTAGTQYF. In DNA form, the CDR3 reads TGTGCCAGCAGCCTCGACACAGCCGGGACCCAGTACTTC.

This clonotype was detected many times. In DNA form, the CDR3 reads TGTGCCACCAGTGATATCCTGGACAGTTCGGAGACCCAGTACTTC. It is translated as CATSDILDSSETQYF. The chain links TRBV24-1 to TRBJ2-5; tentatively, D is TRBD1 (6 bases). The V gene's germline CDR1 is KGHDR and CDR2 SFDVKD. V lost 3 bases and J 5 bases, leaving 15 bases between the germline ends. CDR3 size: 15 residues.

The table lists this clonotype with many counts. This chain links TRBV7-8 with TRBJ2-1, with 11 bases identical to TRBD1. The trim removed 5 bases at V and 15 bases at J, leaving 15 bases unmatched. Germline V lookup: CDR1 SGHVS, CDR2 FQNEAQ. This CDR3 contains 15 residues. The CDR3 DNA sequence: TGTGCCAGCAGCCCCGATGGACAGGGGGCGCAACGAGCGTTCTTC. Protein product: CASSPDGQGAQRAFF.

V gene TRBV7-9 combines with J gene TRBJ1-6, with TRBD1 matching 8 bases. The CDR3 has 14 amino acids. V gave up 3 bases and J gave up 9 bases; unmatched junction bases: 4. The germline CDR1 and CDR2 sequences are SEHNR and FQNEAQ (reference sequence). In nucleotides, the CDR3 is TGTGCCAGCAGCTTCAGGGGGCAGGGTTCACCCCTCCACTTT. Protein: CASSFRGQGSPLHF.

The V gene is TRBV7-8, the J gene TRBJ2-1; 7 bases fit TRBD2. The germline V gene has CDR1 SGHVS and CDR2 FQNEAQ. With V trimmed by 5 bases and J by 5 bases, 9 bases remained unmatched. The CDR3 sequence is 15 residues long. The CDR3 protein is CASSASGITNNEQFF. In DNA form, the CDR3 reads TGTGCCAGCAGCGCTAGCGGTATTACAAACAATGAGCAGTTCTTC.

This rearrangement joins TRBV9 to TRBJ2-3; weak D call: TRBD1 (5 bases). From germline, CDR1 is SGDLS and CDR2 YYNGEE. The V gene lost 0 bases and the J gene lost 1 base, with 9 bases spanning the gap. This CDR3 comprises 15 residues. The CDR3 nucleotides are TGTGCCAGCAGCGTAGATGTCAGGGGCACAGATACGCAGTATTTT. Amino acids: CASSVDVRGTDTQYF.